These 17 T cell receptor beta chains were sequenced from one sample in a study of vaccination effects on CD4 cells after COVID-19. The repertoire was sequenced with immunoSEQ multiplex PCR; TCRdb's copy has only in-frame clones and lacks some. The table shows 60,000 to 90,000 clones, with 81% occurring only once. Using viral peptide pools, the ViraFEST assay grew out antigen-specific CD4+ T cells prior to sequencing. Subsequent to a culture period of 10 to 11 days, CD4+ T cells were isolated. Each participant received a vaccine that was either BNT162b2 or mRNA-1273, given as two doses. The antigens these receptors bind are not known. Specimen: CD4+ T cells from PBMCs cultured with HCoV-229E spike peptides, collected after COVID-19 vaccination. These receptors were collected from a human donor who received a COVID-19 vaccine.

The rearrangement joins TRBV5-1 to TRBJ1-3; 7 nucleotides line up with TRBD1. The CDR3 has 14 amino acids. J was trimmed by 2 bases and V by 4 bases; bases with no gene match: 3. CDR1 and CDR2 from the germline V gene are SGHRS and YFSETQ. The CDR3 region has the DNA TGCGCCAGCAGCCCGGGGACAGCTGGAAACACCATATATTTT. This translates into CASSPGTAGNTIYF. The full variable domain, completed using reference TRBV5-1 and TRBJ1-3, is KAGVTQTPRYLIKTRGQQVTLSCSPISGHRSVSWYQQTPGQGLQFLFEYFSETQRNKGNFPGRFSGRQFSNSRSEMNVSTLELGDSALYLCASSPGTAGNTIYFGEGSWLTVV.

There are a few counts of this clone. The V call is TRBV4-1, the J call TRBJ1-6; D remains ambiguous. The CDR3 extends over 17 amino acids. CDR1 is MGHRA and CDR2 is YSYEKL in the germline V gene. The V end lost 1 base, the J end lost 6 bases, and 16 bases lay between the germline ends. Here the CDR3 DNA reads TGCGCCAGCAGCCAAGGGGCAGCCATCCACCCTAATTCACCCCTCCACTTT. This gives the protein CASSQGAAIHPNSPLHF.

The V and J genes are TRBV3-1 (or the pseudogene TRBV3-2) and TRBJ2-1, with 9 bases lining up with TRBD2. The CDR3 is made up of 16 amino acids. In germline, CDR1 is LGHDT, CDR2 YNNKEL (reference sequence). The trim removed 3 bases at V and 5 bases at J, leaving 8 bases unmatched. Here the CDR3 DNA reads TGTGCCAGCAGCCAGACTCGACTAGCGGCGAACAATGAGCAGTTCTTC. Amino acids: CASSQTRLAANNEQFF.

This rearrangement joins TRBV5-1 to TRBJ1-4; 7 bases map to TRBD1. The CDR3 spans 15 residues. Germline V CDR1 and CDR2: SGHRS, YFSETQ. V was pared by 4 bases and J by 6 bases, with 9 bases of the junction left unmatched. CDR3 sequence reads: CASSEFTGEDEKLFF. In DNA form, the CDR3 reads TGCGCCAGCAGCGAATTCACAGGGGAGGATGAAAAACTGTTTTTT. Filled out from reference TRBV5-1 and TRBJ1-4, the complete variable domain reads KAGVTQTPRYLIKTRGQQVTLSCSPISGHRSVSWYQQTPGQGLQFLFEYFSETQRNKGNFPGRFSGRQFSNSRSEMNVSTLELGDSALYLCASSEFTGEDEKLFFGSGTQLSVL.

The rearrangement joins TRBV12-3 or TRBV12-4 to TRBJ2-3, with 14 positions matching TRBD2. The V segment lost 6 bases and the J segment 8 bases; nucleotides outside the gene matches: 1. The CDR3 contains 13 residues. This CDR3 is CASRGTSGGTQYF. The CDR3 DNA reads as TGTGCCAGCAGGGGGACTAGCGGGGGTACGCAGTATTTT.

The rearrangement uses TRBV19 and TRBJ2-3, with 7 bases matching TRBD1. The CDR3 is made up of 16 amino acids. Unmatched junction bases numbered 13, after V lost 7 bases and J lost 3 bases. Germline CDR1 is LNHDA and CDR2 is SQIVND (reference sequence). This CDR3 is CASTPTGTAKTDTQYF. CDR3 nucleotides: TGTGCCAGTACCCCAACGGGGACAGCGAAAACAGATACGCAGTATTTT.

This chain links TRBV2 with TRBJ1-6; 8 bases are shared with TRBD1. This CDR3 spans 15 amino acids. The V gene end was trimmed by 7 bases and the J gene end by 2 bases; junction bases not matched to a gene: 4. The germline gives CDR1 SNHLY, CDR2 FYNNEI. The CDR3 sequence: CASMTDRAYNSPLHF. CDR3 DNA: TGTGCCAGCATGACGGACAGGGCCTATAATTCACCCCTCCACTTT.

The rearrangement uses TRBV28 and TRBJ2-6, with D possibly matching TRBD2 (5 bases). This CDR3 contains 16 residues. Trimming removed 8 bases at V and 0 bases at J, with 14 bases between. Germline V CDR1 and CDR2: MDHEN, SYDVKM. CDR3 DNA: TGTGCCAGCGCGGGTGTCGGCTTCTCTGGGGCCAACGTCCTGACTTTC. Translating it yields CASAGVGFSGANVLTF.

The J gene is TRBJ2-7, the V gene TRBV28; tentative D call: TRBD1 (7 bases). Deletions cut 4 bases from V and 2 bases from J, with 15 bases between. Germline V CDR1 and CDR2: MDHEN, SYDVKM. The CDR3 has 15 amino acids. The CDR3 reads CASSSSGGQPYEQYV. In DNA, the CDR3 is TGTGCCAGCAGTTCGTCCGGGGGACAGCCCTACGAGCAGTACGTC.

The sample holds a few counts of this clone. The chain uses TRBV30 and TRBJ1-2, with D maybe TRBD1 (5 bases). Deletions cut 2 bases from V and 2 bases from J, with 12 bases between. The CDR3 consists of 14 residues. CDR1 is GTSNPN and CDR2 is SVGIG in the germline V gene (reference sequence). The CDR3 sequence: CAWSRDGPNYGYTF. The CDR3 DNA sequence: TGTGCCTGGAGTCGGGACGGGCCAAACTATGGCTACACCTTC.

This clone was counted only a few times. This chain joins TRBV13 and TRBJ1-1; no reliable D call. The germline V gene has CDR1 PRHDT and CDR2 FYEKMQ (reference sequence). Deletions cut 5 bases from V and 0 bases from J, with 10 bases between. The CDR3 totals 14 residues. The CDR3 sequence: CASSPDLMNTEAFF. CDR3 nucleotides: TGTGCCAGCAGCCCGGACCTAATGAACACTGAAGCTTTCTTT.

CDR3 in DNA: TGTGCCAGCAGCCAACCCCACGAGGGGGGAAACACCATATATTTT. It is translated as CASSQPHEGGNTIYF. V and J are TRBV14 and TRBJ1-3; a weak D match, TRBD1 (5 bases). Deletions cut 2 bases from V and 4 bases from J, with 12 bases between. In germline, CDR1 is SGHDN, CDR2 FVKESK. CDR3 size: 15 residues.

The chain combines TRBV18 with TRBJ2-2, with TRBD1 as a possible D gene (5 bases). CDR1 KGHSH and CDR2 LQKENI come from the germline V gene. V dropped 3 bases and J dropped 0 bases, with 8 bases sitting between them. The CDR3 runs 15 residues. This CDR3 is CASSPGRANTGELFF. CDR3 in DNA: TGTGCCAGCTCACCGGGGCGCGCGAACACCGGGGAGCTGTTTTTT.

The chain employs TRBV13 and TRBJ1-2; tentatively, D is TRBD1 (6 bases). The CDR3 length is 16 residues. V shed 5 bases and J shed 8 bases, with 24 bases lying between them. Germline CDR1 PRHDT, CDR2 FYEKMQ (reference sequence). CDR3 loop: CASSIGTTGTFEGYTF. The DNA of the CDR3 is TGTGCCAGCAGCATTGGCACTACAGGGACGTTCGAGGGCTACACCTTC. The full variable domain, completed using reference TRBV13 and TRBJ1-2, is AAGVIQSPRHLIKEKRETATLKCYPIPRHDTVYWYQQGPGQDPQFLISFYEKMQSDKGSIPDRFSAQQFSDYHSELNMSSLELGDSALYFCASSIGTTGTFEGYTFGSGTRLTVV.

Here the CDR3 reads CASSPDESSGANVLTF. The CDR3 DNA is TGTGCCAGCAGTCCCGACGAAAGCTCTGGGGCCAACGTCCTGACTTTC. The chain is built from TRBV2 and TRBJ2-6; D is uncertain. The germline gives CDR1 SNHLY, CDR2 FYNNEI. V was clipped by 5 bases and J by 0 bases, with 11 bases between them. The CDR3 sequence is 16 residues long.

The chain has TRBV10-2 and TRBJ2-7; no firm D call. The germline V gene encodes CDR1 WSHSY and CDR2 SAAADI. The CDR3 sequence is 11 residues long. Trimming removed 3 bases from V and 0 bases from J, with 0 bases in between. CDR3 in DNA: TGCGCCAGCAGTGACTCCTACGAGCAGTACGTC. Translation gives CASSDSYEQYV.

The V call is TRBV7-9, the J call TRBJ1-2; perhaps TRBD1 as D (5 bases). Germline V gene lookup returns CDR1 SEHNR and CDR2 FQNEAQ (reference sequence). The V end lost 4 bases, the J end lost 8 bases, and 14 bases lay between the germline ends. This CDR3 spans 13 amino acids. CDR3 residues: CASSSGTLRGYTF. The CDR3 DNA reads as TGTGCCAGCAGCTCCGGGACTCTACGCGGCTACACCTTC.